The 4 T cell receptor beta chains given below trace back to one sample, sequenced in a study of Graves' ophthalmopathy and Graves' hyperthyroidism (dated by TCRdb to between 2018 and 2020). Sequencing used an Illumina HiSeq 2000. TCR beta CDR3 regions were amplified from RNA transcripts for repertoire sequencing. The first round was an RT-PCR using HTBI primers with the Qiagen OneStep RT-PCR kit, and this first round was followed by a second-round multiplex PCR, then size selection and purification. In TCRdb, the public reads were trimmed at Q25 with fastp and aligned with MiXCR, with productive beta chains retained. Under each unique CDR3 protein, matching rows form one entry showing the most common genes and DNA. The sample has about 480,000 distinct CDR3 sequences on record, roughly an eighth of them singletons. The top ten clones comprise 9.8% of the sample. Sequenced: blood. These receptors were obtained from a woman younger than 45 with Graves' ophthalmopathy. Donor details come from another sample of the same person, matched by shared clones.

In its sample, this clonotype was seen many times. The chain is built from TRBV6-1 and TRBJ2-7; D gene uncertain. Germline V gene lookup returns CDR1 MNHNS and CDR2 SASEGT. The CDR3 loop spans 12 amino acids. Trimming took off 3 bases at V and 3 bases at J, with 6 bases between the two ends. CDR3 in amino acids: CASSDEVYEQYF. As DNA, the CDR3 is TGTGCCAGCAGTGATGAGGTCTACGAGCAGTACTTC.

This clonotype showed up many times. The V and J genes are TRBV20-1 and TRBJ1-1; 7 nucleotides align to TRBD1. The CDR3 sequence is 13 residues long. Germline trimming cut 1 base from V and 4 bases from J; bases unmatched to any gene: 3. Germline-derived CDR1 and CDR2 are DFQATT and SNEGSKA (reference sequence). The CDR3 DNA is TGCAGTGCTAGAGGGCCAGGGGGCACTGAAGCTTTCTTT. Translating gives CSARGPGGTEAFF.

The chain carries TRBV7-8 and TRBJ2-7, with TRBD2 matching 7 bases. CDR3 size: 17 residues. Germline assignment: CDR1 SGHVS and CDR2 FQNEAQ. V shed 5 bases and J 1 base; nucleotides not matched to a gene: 14. The CDR3 nucleotides are TGTGCCAGCAGCCCCGGGGCTTGGAGCGGGATTTCCTACGAGCAGTACTTC. Translating gives CASSPGAWSGISYEQYF.

This clonotype has at least ten counts. This chain connects TRBV20-1 to TRBJ1-1, with D perhaps TRBD1 (5 bases). Between the trimmed V and J ends, which lost 4 bases and 1 base, there was a span of 7 bases. Per the germline V gene, CDR1 is DFQATT and CDR2 is SNEGSKA (reference sequence). The CDR3 consists of 12 residues. CDR3 DNA sequence: TGCAGTGCTACTCAGGGGAACACTGAAGCTTTCTTT. It codes for CSATQGNTEAFF.